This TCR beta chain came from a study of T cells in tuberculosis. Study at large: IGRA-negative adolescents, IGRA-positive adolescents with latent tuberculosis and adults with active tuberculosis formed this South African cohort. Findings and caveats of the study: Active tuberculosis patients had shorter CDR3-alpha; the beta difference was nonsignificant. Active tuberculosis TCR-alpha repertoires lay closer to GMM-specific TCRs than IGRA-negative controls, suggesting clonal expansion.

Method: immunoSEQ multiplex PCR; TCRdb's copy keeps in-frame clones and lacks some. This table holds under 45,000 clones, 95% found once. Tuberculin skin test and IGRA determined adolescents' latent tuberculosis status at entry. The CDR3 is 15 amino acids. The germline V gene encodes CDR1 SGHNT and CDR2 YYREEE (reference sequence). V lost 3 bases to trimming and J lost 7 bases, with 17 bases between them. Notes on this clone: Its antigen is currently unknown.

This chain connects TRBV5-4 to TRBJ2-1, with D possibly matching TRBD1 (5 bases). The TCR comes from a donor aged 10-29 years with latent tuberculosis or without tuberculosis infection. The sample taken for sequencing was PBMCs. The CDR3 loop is CASSSDTLGANEQFF. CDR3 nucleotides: TGTGCCAGCAGCTCGGACACGCTCGGTGCAAATGAGCAGTTCTTC.